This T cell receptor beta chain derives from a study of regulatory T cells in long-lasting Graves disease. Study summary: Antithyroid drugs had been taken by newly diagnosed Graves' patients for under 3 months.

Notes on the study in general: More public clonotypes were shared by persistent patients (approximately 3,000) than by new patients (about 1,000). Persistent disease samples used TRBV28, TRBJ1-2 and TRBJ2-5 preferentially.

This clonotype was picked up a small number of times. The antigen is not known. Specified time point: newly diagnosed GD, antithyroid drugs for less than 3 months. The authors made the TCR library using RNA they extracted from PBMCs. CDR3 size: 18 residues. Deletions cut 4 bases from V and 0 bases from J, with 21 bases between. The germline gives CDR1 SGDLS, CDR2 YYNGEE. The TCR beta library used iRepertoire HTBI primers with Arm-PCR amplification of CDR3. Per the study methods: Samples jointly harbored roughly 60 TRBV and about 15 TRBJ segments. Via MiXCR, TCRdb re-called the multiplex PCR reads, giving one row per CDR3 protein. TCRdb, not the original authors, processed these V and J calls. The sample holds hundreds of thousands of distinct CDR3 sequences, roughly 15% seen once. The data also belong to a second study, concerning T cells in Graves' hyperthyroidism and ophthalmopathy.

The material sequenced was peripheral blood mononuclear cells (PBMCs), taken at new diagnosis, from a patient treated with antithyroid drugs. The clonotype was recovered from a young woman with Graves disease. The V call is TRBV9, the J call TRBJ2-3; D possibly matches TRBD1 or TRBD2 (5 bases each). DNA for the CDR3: TGTGCCAGCAGCCCCCGGTCAGGGAGCGGAGGAAGCACAGATACGCAGTATTTT. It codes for CASSPRSGSGGSTDTQYF.